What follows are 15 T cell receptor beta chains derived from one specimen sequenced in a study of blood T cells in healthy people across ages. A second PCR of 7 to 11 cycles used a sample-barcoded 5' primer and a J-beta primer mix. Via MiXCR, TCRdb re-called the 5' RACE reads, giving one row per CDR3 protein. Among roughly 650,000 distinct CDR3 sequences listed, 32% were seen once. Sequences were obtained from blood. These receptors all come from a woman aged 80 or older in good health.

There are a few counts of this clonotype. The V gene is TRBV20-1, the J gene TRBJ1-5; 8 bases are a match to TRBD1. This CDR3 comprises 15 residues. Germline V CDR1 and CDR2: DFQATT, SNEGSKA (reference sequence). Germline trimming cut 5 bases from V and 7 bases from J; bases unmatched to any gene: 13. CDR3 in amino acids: CSASPQGAVSQPQHF. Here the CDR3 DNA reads TGCAGTGCTTCTCCCCAGGGGGCAGTCTCCCAGCCCCAGCATTTT.

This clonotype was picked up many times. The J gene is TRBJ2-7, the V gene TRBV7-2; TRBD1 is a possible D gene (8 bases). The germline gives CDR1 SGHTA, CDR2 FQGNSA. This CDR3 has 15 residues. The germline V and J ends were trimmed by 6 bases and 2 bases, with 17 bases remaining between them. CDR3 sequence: CASRGGGTGPYEQYF. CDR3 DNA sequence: TGTGCCAGCAGGGGGGGGGGGACAGGCCCCTACGAGCAGTACTTC.

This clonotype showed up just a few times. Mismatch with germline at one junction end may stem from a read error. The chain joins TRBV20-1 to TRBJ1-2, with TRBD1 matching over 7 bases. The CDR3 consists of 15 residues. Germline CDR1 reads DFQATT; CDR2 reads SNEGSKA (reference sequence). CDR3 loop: CSTRDDRDPNYGYTF. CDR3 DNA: TGCAGTACTAGAGATGACAGGGACCCTAACTATGGCTACACCTTC.

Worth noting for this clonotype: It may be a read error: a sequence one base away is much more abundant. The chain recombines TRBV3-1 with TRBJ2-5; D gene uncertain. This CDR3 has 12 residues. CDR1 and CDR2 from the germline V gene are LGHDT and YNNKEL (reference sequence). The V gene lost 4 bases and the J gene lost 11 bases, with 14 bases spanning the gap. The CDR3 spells CASSPAMNEQYF. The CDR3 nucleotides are TGTGCCAGCAGCCCTGCAATGAATGAGCAGTACTTC.

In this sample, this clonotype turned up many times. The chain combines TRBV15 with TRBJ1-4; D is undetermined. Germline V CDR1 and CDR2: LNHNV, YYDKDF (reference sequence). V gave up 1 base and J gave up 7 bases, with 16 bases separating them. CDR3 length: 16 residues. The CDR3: CATSRVAGGGGEKLFF. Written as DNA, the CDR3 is TGTGCCACCAGCAGAGTTGCGGGCGGTGGTGGTGAAAAACTGTTTTTT. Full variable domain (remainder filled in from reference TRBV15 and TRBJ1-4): DAMVIQNPRYQVTQFGKPVTLSCSQTLNHNVMYWYQQKSSQAPKLLFHYYDKDFNNEADTPDNFQSRRPNTSFCFLDIRSPGLGDTAMYLCATSRVAGGGGEKLFFGSGTQLSVL.

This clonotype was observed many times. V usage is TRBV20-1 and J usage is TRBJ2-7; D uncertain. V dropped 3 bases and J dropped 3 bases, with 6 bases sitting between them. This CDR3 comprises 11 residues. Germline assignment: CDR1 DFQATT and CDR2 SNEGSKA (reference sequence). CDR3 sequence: CSASEGYEQYF. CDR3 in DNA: TGCAGTGCTAGCGAAGGCTACGAGCAGTACTTC.

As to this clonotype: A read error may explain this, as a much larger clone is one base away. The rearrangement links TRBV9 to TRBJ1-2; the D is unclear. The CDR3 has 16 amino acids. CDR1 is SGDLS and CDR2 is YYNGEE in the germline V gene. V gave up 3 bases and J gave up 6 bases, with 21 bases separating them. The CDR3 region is CASSDLRKGFTHGYTF. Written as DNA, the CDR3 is TGTGCCAGCAGCGACTTAAGGAAAGGGTTTACCCATGGCTACACCTTC.

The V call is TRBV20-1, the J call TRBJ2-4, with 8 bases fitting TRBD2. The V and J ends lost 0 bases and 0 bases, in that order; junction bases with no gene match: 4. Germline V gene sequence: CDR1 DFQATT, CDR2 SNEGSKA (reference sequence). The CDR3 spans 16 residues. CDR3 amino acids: CSARDVGGGAKNIQYF. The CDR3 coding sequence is TGCAGTGCTAGAGATGTCGGGGGGGGAGCCAAAAACATTCAGTACTTC.

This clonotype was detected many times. The CDR3 sequence: CASSRVEGKETQYF. As DNA, the CDR3 is TGTGCCAGCAGTAGGGTAGAGGGTAAAGAGACCCAGTACTTC. This rearrangement joins TRBV6-4 to TRBJ2-5, with D maybe TRBD2 (5 bases). Trimming shortened V by 5 bases and J by 3 bases, and 13 bases separated the two germline ends. Germline values: CDR1 MRHNA, CDR2 SNTAGT. CDR3 length equals 14 residues.

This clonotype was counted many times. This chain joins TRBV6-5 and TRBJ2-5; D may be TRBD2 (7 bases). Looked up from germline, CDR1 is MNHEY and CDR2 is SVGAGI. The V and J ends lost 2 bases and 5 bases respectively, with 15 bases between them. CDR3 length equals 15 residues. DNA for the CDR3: TGTGCCAGCAGTTACGTTGGGGGGGGCGGTGAGACCCAGTACTTC. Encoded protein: CASSYVGGGGETQYF.

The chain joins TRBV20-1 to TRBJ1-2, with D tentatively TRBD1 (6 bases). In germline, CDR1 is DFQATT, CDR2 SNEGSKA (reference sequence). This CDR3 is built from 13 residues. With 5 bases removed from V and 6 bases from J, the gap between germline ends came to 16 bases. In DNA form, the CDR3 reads TGCAGTGCTCGAAGACGGGGGGCGGATGGCTACACCTTC. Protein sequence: CSARRRGADGYTF.

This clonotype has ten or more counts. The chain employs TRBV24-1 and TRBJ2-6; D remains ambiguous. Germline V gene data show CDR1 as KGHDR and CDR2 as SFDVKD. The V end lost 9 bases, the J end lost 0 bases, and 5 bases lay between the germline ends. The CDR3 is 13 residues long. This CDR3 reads CATLGSGANVLTF. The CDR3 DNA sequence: TGTGCCACCTTAGGCTCTGGGGCCAACGTCCTGACTTTC.

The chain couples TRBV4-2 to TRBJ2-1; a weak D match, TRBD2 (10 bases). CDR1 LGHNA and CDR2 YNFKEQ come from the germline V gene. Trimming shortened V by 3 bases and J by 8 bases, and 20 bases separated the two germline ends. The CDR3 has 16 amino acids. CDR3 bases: TGTGCCAGCAGCCAGGACAGGGGACTAGCGAGCTATGAGCAGTTCTTC. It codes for CASSQDRGLASYEQFF.

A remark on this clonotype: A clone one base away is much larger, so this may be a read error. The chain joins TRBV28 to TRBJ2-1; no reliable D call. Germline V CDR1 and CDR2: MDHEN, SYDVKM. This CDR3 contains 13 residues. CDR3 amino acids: CASSTFGYNERFF. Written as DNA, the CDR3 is TGTGCCAGCAGTACTTTTGGCTACAATGAGCGGTTCTTC. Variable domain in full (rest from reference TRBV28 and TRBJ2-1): DVKVTQSSRYLVKRTGEKVFLECVQDMDHENMFWYRQDPGLGLRLIYFSYDVKMKEKGDIPEGYSVSREKKERFSLILESASTNQTSMYLCASSTFGYNERFFGPGTRLTVL.

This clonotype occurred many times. CDR3 DNA sequence: TGTGCCAGCAGTCCACAGGGAAGGGAAGAGACCCAGTACTTC. It is translated as CASSPQGREETQYF. The V and J genes are TRBV6-5 and TRBJ2-5, with a weak D call TRBD1 (6 bases). This CDR3 is 14 amino acids long. Germline-derived CDR1 and CDR2 are MNHEY and SVGAGI. Trimming pared 5 bases from V and 3 bases from J, leaving 13 bases between.